The source of this T cell receptor beta chain is a study of shared clonotypes between healthy human individuals. General study results and limits: Compared with memory subsets, naive subsets generally had larger estimated richness. The represented genetic and exposure-history diversity was limited by the small number of donors. Unshared clonotypes carried lower generation probabilities than those common to all four donors.

This CDR3 is built from 15 residues. In germline, CDR1 is LNHDA, CDR2 SQIVND (reference sequence). Trimming removed 2 bases from V and 5 bases from J, with 15 bases in between. Details on this clone: The antigen remains undetermined.

Clones were read by immunoSEQ multiplex PCR, and TCRdb kept only the in-frame ones, dropping some. The sample lists roughly 1,600,000 clones, approximately 98.5% occurring once. This clonotype was sampled from a man younger than 45 in good health. Material: naive CD4+ T cells sorted from blood. Subset meaning: CD45RA+ positively selected. The V call is TRBV19, the J call TRBJ1-1, with D tentatively TRBD1 (5 bases). The chain's CDR3 is CASSIFEGLGTEAFF. The CDR3 coding sequence is TGTGCCAGTAGTATATTTGAGGGGCTAGGGACTGAAGCTTTCTTT.